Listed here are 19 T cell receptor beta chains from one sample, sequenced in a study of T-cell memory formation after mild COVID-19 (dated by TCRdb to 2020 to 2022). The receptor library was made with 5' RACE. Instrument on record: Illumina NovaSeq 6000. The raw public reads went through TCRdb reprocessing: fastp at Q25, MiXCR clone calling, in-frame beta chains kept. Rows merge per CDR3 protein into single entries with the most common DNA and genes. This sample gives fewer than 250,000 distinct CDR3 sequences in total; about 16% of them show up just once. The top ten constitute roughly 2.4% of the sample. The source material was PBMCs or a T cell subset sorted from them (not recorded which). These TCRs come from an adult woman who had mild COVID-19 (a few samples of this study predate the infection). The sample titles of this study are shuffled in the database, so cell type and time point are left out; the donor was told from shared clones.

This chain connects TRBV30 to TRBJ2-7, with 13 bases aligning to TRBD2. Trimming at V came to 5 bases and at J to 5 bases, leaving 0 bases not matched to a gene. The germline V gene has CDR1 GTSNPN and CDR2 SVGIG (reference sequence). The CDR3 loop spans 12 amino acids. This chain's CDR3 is CAWGLAGDEQYF. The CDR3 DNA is TGTGCCTGGGGACTAGCGGGAGACGAGCAGTACTTC.

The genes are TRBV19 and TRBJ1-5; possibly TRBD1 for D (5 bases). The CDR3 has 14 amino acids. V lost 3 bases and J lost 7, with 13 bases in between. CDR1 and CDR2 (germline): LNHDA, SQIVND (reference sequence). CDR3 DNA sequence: TGTGCCAGTAGTATCGGACATTTCCGACAGCCCCAGCATTTT. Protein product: CASSIGHFRQPQHF.

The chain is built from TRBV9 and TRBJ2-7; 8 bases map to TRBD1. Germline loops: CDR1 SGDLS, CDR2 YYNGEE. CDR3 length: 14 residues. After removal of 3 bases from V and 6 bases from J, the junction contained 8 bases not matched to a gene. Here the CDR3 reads CASSAPPTGGEQYF. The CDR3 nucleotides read TGTGCCAGCAGCGCCCCTCCCACAGGGGGCGAGCAGTACTTC.

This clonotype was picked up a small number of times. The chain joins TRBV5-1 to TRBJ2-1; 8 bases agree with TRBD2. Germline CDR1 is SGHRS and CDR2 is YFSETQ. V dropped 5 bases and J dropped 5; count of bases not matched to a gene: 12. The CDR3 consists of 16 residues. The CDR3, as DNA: TGCGCCAGCAGACCTGGCCGGCTAGCGGGCCACAATGAGCAGTTCTTC. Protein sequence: CASRPGRLAGHNEQFF.

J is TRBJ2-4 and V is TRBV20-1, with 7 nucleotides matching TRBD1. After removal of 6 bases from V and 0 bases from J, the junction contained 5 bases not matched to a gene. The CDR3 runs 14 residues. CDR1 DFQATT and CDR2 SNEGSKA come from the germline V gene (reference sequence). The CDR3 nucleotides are TGCAGTGCGCCGGGACAGCTAGCCAAAAACATTCAGTACTTC. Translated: CSAPGQLAKNIQYF.

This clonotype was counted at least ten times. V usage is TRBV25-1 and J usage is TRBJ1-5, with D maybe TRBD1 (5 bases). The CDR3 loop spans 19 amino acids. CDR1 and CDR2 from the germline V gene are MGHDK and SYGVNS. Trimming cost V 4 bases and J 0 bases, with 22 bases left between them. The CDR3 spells CASSGRDQYFKNSNQPQHF. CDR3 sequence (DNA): TGTGCCAGCAGTGGGAGGGACCAATATTTTAAAAATAGCAATCAGCCCCAGCATTTT.

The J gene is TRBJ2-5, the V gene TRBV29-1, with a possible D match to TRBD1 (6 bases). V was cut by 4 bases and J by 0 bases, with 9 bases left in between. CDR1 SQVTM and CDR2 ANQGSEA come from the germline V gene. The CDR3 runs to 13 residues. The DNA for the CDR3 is TGCAGCGTTGGAGGGGGAGACCAAGAGACCCAGTACTTC. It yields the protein CSVGGGDQETQYF.

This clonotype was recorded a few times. The CDR3 DNA sequence: TGTGCCAGCAGCTTACAGGGTGGAGTTGAAAAACTGTTTTTT. Its translation: CASSLQGGVEKLFF. V is TRBV7-9 and J is TRBJ1-4; perhaps TRBD1 as D (5 bases). V was shortened by 2 bases and J by 7 bases, with 11 bases between the two germline ends. CDR3 length equals 14 residues. Germline loops: CDR1 SEHNR, CDR2 FQNEAQ (reference sequence).

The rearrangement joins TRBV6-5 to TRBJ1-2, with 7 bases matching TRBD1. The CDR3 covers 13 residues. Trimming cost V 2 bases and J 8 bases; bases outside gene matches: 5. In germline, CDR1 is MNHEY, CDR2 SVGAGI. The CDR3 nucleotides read TGTGCCAGCAGTTACGAACAGGGGCGCGGCTACACCTTC. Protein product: CASSYEQGRGYTF.

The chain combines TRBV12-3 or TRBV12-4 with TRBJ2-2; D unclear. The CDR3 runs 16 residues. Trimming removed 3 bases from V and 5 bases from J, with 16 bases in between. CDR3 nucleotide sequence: TGTGCCAGCAGTTTTAAGGGTGTATTGTTTACCGGGGAGCTGTTTTTT. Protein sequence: CASSFKGVLFTGELFF.

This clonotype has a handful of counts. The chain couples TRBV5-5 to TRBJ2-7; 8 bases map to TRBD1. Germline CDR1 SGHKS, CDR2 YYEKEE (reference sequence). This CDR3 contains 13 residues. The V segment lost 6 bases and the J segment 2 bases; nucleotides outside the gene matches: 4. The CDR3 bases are TGTGCCAGCAACCTACAGGGGGCCTACGAGCAGTACTTC. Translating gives CASNLQGAYEQYF.

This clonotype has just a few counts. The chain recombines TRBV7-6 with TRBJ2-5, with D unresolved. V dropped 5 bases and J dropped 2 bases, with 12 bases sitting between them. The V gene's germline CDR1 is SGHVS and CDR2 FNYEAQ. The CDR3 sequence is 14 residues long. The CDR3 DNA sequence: TGTGCCAGCAGCCGAGGAACAGCACAAGAGACCCAGTACTTC. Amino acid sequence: CASSRGTAQETQYF. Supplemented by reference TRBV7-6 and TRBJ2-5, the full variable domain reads GAGVSQSPRYKVTKRGQDVALRCDPISGHVSLYWYRQALGQGPEFLTYFNYEAQQDKSGLPNDRFSAERPEGSISTLTIQRTEQRDSAMYRCASSRGTAQETQYFGPGTRLLVL.

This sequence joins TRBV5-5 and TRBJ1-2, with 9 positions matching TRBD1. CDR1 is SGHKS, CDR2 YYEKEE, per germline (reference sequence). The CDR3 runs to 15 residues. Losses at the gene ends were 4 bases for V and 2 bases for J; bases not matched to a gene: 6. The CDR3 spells CASSTAGTGNYGYTF. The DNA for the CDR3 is TGTGCCAGCAGCACCGCCGGGACAGGGAACTATGGCTACACCTTC.

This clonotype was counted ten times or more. The chain's CDR3 is CASSYLMGRNNEQFF. The CDR3 coding sequence is TGTGCCAGCAGTTATCTAATGGGCAGGAACAATGAGCAGTTCTTC. This chain connects TRBV6-5 to TRBJ2-1, with D uncertain. Germline CDR1 and CDR2: MNHEY and SVGAGI. Trimming removed 3 bases from V and 5 bases from J, with 14 bases in between. The CDR3 is made up of 15 amino acids.

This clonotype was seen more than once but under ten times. CDR3 coding DNA: TGTGCCAGCAGTTCCCCGGCCTTTCGCACAGATACGCAGTATTTT. Translated, it gives CASSSPAFRTDTQYF. This sequence joins TRBV28 and TRBJ2-3; D is uncertain. V was trimmed by 4 bases and J by 1 base, leaving 12 bases between them. Germline loops: CDR1 MDHEN, CDR2 SYDVKM. This CDR3 region has 15 residues.

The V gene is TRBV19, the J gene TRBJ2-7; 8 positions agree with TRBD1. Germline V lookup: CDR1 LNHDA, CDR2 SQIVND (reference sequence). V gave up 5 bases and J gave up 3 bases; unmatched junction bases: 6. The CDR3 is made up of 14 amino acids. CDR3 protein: CASSSAGQVYEQYF. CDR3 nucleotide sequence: TGTGCCAGTAGTTCGGCGGGACAGGTCTACGAGCAGTACTTC.

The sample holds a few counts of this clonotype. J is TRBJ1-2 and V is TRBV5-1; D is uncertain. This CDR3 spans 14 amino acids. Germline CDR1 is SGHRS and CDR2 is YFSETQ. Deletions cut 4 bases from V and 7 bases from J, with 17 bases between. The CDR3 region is CASSPMEGIAGYTF. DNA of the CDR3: TGCGCCAGCAGCCCTATGGAGGGAATCGCTGGCTACACCTTC.

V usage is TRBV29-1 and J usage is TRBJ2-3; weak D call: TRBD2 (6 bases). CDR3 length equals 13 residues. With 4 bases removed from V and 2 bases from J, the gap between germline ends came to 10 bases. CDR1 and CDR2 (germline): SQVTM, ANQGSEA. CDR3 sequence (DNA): TGCAGCGTTGGGCGGGACGCCACAGATACGCAGTATTTT. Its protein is CSVGRDATDTQYF.

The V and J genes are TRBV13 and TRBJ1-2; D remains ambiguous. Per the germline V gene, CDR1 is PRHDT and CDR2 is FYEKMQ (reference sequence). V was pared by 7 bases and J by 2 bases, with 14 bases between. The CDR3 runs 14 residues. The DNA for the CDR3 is TGTGCCAGCACCCTCGCGTACCAAAACTATGGCTACACCTTC. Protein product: CASTLAYQNYGYTF. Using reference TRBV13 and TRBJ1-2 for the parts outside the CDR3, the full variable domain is AAGVIQSPRHLIKEKRETATLKCYPIPRHDTVYWYQQGPGQDPQFLISFYEKMQSDKGSIPDRFSAQQFSDYHSELNMSSLELGDSALYFCASTLAYQNYGYTFGSGTRLTVV.